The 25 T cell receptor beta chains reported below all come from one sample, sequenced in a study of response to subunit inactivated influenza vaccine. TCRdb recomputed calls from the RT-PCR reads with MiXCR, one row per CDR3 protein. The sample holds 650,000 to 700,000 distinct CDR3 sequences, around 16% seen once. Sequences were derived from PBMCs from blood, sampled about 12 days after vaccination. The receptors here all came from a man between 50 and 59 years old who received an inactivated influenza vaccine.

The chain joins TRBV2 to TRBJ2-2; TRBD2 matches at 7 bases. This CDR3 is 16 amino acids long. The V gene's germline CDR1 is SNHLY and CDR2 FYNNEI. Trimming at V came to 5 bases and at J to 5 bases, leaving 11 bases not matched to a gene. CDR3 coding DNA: TGTGCCAGCAGTTACCTAGGGGAGGGGTTAACCGGGGAGCTGTTTTTT. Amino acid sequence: CASSYLGEGLTGELFF.

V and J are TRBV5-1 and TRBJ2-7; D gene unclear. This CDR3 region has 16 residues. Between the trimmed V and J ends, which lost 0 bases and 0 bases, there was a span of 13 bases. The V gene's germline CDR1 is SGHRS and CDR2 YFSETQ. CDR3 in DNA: TGCGCCAGCAGCTTGGTAGTCGTCGGAAGCTCCTACGAGCAGTACTTC. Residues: CASSLVVVGSSYEQYF.

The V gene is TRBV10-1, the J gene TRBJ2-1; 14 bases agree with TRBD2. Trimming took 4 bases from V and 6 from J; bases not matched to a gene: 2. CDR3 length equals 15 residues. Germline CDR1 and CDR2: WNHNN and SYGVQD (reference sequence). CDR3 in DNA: TGCGCCAGCAGTGCGACTAGCGGGGGGGCCAATGAGCAGTTCTTC. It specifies CASSATSGGANEQFF.

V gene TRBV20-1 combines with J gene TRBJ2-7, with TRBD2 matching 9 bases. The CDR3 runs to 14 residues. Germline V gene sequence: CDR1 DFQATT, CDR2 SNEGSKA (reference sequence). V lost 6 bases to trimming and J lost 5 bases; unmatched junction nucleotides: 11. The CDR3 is CSALPSGIIHEQYF. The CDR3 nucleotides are TGCAGTGCACTTCCTAGCGGGATAATCCACGAGCAGTACTTC.

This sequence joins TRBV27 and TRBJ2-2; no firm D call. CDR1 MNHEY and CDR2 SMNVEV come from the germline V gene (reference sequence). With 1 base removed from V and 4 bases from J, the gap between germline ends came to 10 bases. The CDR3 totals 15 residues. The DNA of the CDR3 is TGTGCCAGCAGTTTATTCCGGCCACCCACCGGGGAGCTGTTTTTT. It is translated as CASSLFRPPTGELFF.

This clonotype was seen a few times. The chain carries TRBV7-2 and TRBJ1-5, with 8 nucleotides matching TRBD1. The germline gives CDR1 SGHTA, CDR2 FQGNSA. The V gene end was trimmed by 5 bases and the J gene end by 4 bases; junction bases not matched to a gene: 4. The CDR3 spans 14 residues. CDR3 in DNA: TGTGCCAGCAGCCAAACAGGGGGTAATCAGCCCCAGCATTTT. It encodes CASSQTGGNQPQHF.

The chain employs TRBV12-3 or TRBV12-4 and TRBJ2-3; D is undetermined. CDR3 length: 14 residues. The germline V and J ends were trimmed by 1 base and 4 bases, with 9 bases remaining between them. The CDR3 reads CASSLGSGSDTQYF. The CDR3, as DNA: TGTGCCAGCAGTTTAGGTTCCGGTTCAGATACGCAGTATTTT.

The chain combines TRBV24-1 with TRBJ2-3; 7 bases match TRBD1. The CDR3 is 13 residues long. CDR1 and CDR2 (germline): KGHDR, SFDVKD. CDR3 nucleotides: TGTGACAACCGGGACAGACCCACAGATACGCAGTATTTT. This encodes CDNRDRPTDTQYF.

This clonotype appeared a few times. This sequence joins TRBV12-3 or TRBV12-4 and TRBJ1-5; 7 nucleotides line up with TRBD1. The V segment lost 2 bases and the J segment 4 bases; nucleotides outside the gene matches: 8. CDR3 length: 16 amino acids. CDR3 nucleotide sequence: TGTGCCAGCAGTTTATCAGGGGGTAGAGGGAATCAGCCCCAGCATTTT. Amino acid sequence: CASSLSGGRGNQPQHF.

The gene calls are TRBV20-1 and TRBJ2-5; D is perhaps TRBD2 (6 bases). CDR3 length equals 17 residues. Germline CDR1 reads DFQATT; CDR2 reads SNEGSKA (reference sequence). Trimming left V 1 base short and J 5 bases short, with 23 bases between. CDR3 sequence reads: CSARGISSVVRSETQYF. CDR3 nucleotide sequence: TGCAGTGCTAGAGGCATATCTAGCGTGGTGAGGAGCGAGACCCAGTACTTC.

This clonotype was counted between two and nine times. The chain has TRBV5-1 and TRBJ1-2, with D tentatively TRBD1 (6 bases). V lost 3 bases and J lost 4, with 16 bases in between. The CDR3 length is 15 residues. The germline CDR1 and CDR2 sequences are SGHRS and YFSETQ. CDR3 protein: CASSYNDPDSYGYTF. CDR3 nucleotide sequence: TGCGCCAGCAGCTACAATGACCCGGACAGCTATGGCTACACCTTC.

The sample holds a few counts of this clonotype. CDR3 DNA sequence: TGTGCCACCAGCAGAACGGGACACAACTACGAGCAGTACTTC. This translates into CATSRTGHNYEQYF. This rearrangement joins TRBV15 to TRBJ2-7, with D perhaps matching TRBD1 (6 bases). V lost 2 bases, J lost 3 bases, and 11 bases lay in between. Germline lookup yields CDR1 LNHNV and CDR2 YYDKDF (reference sequence). This CDR3 comprises 14 residues.

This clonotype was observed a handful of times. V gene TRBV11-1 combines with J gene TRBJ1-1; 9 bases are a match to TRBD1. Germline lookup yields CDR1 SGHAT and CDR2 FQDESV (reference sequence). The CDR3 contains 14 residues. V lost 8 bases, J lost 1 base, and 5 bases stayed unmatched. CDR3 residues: CASGTGQGNTEAFF. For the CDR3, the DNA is TGTGCCAGCGGGACAGGGCAAGGGAACACTGAAGCTTTCTTT. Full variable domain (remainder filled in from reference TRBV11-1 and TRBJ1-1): EAEVAQSPRYKITEKSQAVAFWCDPISGHATLYWYRQILGQGPELLVQFQDESVVDDSQLPKDRFSAERLKGVDSTLKIQPAELGDSAMYLCASGTGQGNTEAFFGQGTRLTVV.

The CDR3 protein is CATQQGTEAFF. The CDR3 DNA is TGTGCCACCCAACAGGGAACTGAAGCTTTCTTT. The V and J genes are TRBV28 and TRBJ1-1, with TRBD1 as a possible D gene (6 bases). Trimming removed 10 bases at V and 5 bases at J, with 11 bases between. The CDR3 has 11 amino acids. CDR1 is MDHEN, CDR2 SYDVKM, per germline.

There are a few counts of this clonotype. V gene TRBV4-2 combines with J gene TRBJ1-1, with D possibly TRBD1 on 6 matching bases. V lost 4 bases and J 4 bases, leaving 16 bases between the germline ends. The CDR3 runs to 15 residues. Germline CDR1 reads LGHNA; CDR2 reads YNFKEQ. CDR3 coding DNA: TGTGCCAGCAGCCGAAACAGGGTTGAGCGCACTGAAGCTTTCTTT. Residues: CASSRNRVERTEAFF.

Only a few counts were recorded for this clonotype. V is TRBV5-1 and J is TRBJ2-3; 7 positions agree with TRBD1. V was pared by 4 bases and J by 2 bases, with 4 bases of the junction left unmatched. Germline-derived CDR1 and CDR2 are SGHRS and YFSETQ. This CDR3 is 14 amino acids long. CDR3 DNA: TGCGCCAGCAGCATCGGGACAGCCACAGATACGCAGTATTTT. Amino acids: CASSIGTATDTQYF.

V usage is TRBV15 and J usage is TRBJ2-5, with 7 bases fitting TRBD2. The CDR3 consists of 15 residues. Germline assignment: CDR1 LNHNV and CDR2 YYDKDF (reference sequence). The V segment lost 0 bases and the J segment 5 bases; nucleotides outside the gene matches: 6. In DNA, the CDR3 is TGTGCCACCAGCAGAGAAAGGACTAGTATTGAGACCCAGTACTTC. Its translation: CATSRERTSIETQYF.

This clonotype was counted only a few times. This CDR3 reads CASSPPSLAGNTIYF. DNA of the CDR3: TGTGCCAGCTCACCACCGTCGCTCGCCGGAAACACCATATATTTT. The rearrangement uses TRBV18 and TRBJ1-3, with D unclear. This CDR3 spans 15 amino acids. V lost 0 bases to trimming and J lost 4 bases, with 10 bases between them. Germline CDR1 is KGHSH and CDR2 is LQKENI.

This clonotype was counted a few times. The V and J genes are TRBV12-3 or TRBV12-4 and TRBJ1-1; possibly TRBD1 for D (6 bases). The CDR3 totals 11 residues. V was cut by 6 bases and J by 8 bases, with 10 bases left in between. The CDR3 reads CASSYTGEAFF. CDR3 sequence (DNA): TGTGCCAGCAGCTACACAGGGGAAGCTTTCTTT.

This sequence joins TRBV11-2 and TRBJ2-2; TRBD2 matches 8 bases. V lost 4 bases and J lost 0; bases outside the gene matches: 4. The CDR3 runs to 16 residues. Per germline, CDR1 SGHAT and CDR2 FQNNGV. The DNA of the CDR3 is TGTGCCAGCAGCTCCAACGGGGGGGCGAACACCGGGGAGCTGTTTTTT. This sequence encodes CASSSNGGANTGELFF.

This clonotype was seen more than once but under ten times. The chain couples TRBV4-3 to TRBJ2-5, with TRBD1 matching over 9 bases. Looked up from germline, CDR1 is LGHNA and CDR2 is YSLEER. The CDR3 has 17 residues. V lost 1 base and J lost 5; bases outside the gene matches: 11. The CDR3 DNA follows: TGCGCCAGCAGCCAAGTTCTTCCGACAGGGGGAAGTGAGACCCAGTACTTC. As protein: CASSQVLPTGGSETQYF.

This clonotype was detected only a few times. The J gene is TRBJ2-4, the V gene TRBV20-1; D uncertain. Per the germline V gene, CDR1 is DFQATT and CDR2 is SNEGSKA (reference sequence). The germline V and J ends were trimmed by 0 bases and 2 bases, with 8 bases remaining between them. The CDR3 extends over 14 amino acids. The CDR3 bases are TGCAGTGCTAGAGATTTTGCAACCAAAAACATTCAGTACTTC. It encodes CSARDFATKNIQYF.

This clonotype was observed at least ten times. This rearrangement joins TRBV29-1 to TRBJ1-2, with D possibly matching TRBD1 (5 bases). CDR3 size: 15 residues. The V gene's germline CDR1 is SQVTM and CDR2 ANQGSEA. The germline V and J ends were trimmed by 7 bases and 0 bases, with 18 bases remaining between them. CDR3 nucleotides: TGCAGCGCCCTACACCCAGACAGATCTAACTATGGCTACACCTTC. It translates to CSALHPDRSNYGYTF. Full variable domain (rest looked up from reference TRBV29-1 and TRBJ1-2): SAVISQKPSRDICQRGTSLTIQCQVDSQVTMMFWYRQQPGQSLTLIATANQGSEATYESGFVIDKFPISRPNLTFSTLTVSNMSPEDSSIYLCSALHPDRSNYGYTFGSGTRLTVV.

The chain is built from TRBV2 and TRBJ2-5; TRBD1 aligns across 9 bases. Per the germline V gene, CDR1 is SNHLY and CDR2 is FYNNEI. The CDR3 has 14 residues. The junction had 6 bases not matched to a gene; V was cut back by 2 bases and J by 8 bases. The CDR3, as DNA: TGTGCCAGCAGTGAATTCGGGACAGGGCCTACCCAGTACTTC. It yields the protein CASSEFGTGPTQYF.

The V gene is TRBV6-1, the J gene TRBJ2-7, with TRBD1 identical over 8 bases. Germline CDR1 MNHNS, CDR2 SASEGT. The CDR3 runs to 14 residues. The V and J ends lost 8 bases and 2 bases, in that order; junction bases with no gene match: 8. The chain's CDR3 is CASGDWTGPYEQYF. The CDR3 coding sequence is TGTGCCAGCGGAGACTGGACAGGGCCCTACGAGCAGTACTTC.